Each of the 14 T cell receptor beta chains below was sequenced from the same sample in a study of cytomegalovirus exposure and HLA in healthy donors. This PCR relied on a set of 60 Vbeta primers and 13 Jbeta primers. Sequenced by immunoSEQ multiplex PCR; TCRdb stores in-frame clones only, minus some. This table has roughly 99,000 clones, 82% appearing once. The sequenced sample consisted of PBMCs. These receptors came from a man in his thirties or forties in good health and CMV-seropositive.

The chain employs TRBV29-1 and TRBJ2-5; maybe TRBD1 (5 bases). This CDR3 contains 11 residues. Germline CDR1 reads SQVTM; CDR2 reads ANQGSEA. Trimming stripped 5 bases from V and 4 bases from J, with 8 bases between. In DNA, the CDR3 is TGCAGCGTTCACAGGACAGAGACCCAGTACTTC. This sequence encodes CSVHRTETQYF.

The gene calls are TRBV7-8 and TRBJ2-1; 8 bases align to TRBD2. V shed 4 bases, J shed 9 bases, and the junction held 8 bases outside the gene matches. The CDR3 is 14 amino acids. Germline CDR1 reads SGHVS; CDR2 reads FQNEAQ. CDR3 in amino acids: CASSSPGLGVEQFF. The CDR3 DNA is TGTGCCAGCAGCTCGCCGGGACTAGGTGTTGAGCAGTTCTTC.

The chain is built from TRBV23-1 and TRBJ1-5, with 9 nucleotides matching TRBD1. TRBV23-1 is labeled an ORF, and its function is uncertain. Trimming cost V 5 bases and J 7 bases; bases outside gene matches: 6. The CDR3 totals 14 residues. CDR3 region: CASSVRQGGQPQHF. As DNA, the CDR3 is TGCGCCAGCAGTGTACGACAGGGGGGACAGCCCCAGCATTTT.

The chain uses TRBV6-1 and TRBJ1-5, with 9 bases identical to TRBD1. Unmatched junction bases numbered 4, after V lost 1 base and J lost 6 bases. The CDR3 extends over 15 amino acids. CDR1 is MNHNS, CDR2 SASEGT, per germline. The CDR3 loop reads CASSEGGTGFQPQHF. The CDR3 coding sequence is TGTGCCAGCAGTGAAGGCGGGACAGGGTTTCAGCCCCAGCATTTT.

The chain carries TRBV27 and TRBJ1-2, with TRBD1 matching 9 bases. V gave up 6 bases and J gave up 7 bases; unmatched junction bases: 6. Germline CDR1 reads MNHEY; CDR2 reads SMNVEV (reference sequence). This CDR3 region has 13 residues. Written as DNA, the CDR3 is TGTGCCAGCAGCGGGGACAGGGTAAGTGGCTACACCTTC. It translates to CASSGDRVSGYTF.

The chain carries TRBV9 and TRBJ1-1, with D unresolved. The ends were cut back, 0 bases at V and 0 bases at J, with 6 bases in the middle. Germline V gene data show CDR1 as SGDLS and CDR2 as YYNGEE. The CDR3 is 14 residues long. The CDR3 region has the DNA TGTGCCAGCAGCGTAGCTATGGTGAACACTGAAGCTTTCTTT. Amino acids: CASSVAMVNTEAFF.

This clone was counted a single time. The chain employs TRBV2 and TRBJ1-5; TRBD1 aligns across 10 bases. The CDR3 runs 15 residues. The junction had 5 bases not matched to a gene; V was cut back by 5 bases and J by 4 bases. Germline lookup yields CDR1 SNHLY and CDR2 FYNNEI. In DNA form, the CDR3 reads TGTGCCAGCAGTTCAGGACAGGGGGGGAATCAGCCCCAGCATTTT. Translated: CASSSGQGGNQPQHF.

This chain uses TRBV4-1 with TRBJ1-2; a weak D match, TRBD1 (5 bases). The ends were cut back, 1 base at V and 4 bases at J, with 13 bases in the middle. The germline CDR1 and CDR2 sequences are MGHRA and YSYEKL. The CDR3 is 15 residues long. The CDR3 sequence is CASSQAVGGGYGYTF. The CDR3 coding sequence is TGCGCCAGCAGCCAAGCGGTCGGGGGGGGCTATGGCTACACCTTC.

The DNA for the CDR3 is TGTGCCAGCAGTTACTCGACAGGGGCCCGTGGCTACACCTTC. It specifies CASSYSTGARGYTF. This chain uses TRBV6-6 with TRBJ1-2, with 8 bases lining up with TRBD1. The CDR3 has 14 residues. The ends lost 0 bases at V and 7 bases at J; junction bases unmatched: 4. Germline V gene sequence: CDR1 MNHNY, CDR2 SVGAGI (reference sequence).

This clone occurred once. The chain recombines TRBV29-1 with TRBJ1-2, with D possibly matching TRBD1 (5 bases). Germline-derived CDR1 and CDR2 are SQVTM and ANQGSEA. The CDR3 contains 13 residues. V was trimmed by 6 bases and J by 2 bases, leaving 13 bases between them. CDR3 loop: CSVEGAGNYGYTF. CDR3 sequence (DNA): TGCAGCGTGGAGGGTGCAGGGAACTATGGCTACACCTTC.

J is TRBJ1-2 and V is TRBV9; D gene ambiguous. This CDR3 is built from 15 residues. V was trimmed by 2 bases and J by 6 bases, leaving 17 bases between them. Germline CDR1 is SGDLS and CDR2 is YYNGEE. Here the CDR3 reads CASSVTVLSSDGYTF. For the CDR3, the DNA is TGTGCCAGCAGCGTTACTGTATTGTCTTCGGATGGCTACACCTTC.

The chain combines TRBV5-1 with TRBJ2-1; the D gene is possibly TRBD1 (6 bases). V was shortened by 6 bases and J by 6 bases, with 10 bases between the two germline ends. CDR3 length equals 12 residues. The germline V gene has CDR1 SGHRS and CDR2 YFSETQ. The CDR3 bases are TGCGCCAGCAAAAGGGACACCAATGAGCAGTTCTTC. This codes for CASKRDTNEQFF.

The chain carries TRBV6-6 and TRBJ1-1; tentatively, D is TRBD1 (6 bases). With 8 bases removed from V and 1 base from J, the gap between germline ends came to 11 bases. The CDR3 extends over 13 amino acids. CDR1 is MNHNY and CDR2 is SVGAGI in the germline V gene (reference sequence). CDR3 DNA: TGTGCCAGCGGGAGACAGGAGAACACTGAAGCTTTCTTT. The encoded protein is CASGRQENTEAFF.

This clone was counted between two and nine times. This chain's CDR3 is CASSERGIGANVLTF. CDR3 nucleotide sequence: TGTGCCAGCAGTGAACGGGGAATTGGGGCCAACGTCCTGACTTTC. The chain has TRBV2 and TRBJ2-6; weak D call: TRBD2 (5 bases). Germline V gene lookup returns CDR1 SNHLY and CDR2 FYNNEI. The germline V and J ends were trimmed by 2 bases and 3 bases, with 8 bases remaining between them. The CDR3 is 15 residues long.